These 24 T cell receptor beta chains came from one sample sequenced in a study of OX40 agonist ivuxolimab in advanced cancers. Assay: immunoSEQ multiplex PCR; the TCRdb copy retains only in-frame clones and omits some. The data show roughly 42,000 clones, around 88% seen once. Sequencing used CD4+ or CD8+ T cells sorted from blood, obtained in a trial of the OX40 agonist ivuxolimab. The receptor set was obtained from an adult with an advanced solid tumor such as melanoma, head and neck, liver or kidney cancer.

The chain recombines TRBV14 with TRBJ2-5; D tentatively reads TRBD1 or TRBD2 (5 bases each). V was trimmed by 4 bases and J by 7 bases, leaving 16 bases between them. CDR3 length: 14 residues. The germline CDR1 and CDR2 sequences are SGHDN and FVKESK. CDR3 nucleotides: TGTGCCAGCAGCCCCTACTCTATGAGGGGGACCCAGTACTTC. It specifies CASSPYSMRGTQYF.

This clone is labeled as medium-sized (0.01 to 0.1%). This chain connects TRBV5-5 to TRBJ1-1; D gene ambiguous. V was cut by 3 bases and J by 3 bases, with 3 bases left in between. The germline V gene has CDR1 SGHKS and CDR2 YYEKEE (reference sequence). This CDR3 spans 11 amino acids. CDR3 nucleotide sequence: TGTGCCAGCAGCTGGGACACTGAAGCTTTCTTT. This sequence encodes CASSWDTEAFF. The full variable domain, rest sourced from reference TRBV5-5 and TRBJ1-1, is DAGVTQSPTHLIKTRGQQVTLRCSPISGHKSVSWYQQVLGQGPQFIFQYYEKEERGRGNFPDRFSARQFPNYSSELNVNALLLGDSALYLCASSWDTEAFFGQGTRLTVV.

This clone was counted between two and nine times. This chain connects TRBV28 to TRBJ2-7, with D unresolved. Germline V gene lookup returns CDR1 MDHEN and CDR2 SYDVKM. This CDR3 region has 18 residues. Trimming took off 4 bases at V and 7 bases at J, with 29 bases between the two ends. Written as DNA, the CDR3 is TGTGCCAGCAGTTCGTTCGGACGGAATCTTCCGGACCTACGGGAGCAGTACTTC. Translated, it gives CASSSFGRNLPDLREQYF. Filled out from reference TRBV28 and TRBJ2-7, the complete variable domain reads DVKVTQSSRYLVKRTGEKVFLECVQDMDHENMFWYRQDPGLGLRLIYFSYDVKMKEKGDIPEGYSVSREKKERFSLILESASTNQTSMYLCASSSFGRNLPDLREQYFGPGTRLTVT.

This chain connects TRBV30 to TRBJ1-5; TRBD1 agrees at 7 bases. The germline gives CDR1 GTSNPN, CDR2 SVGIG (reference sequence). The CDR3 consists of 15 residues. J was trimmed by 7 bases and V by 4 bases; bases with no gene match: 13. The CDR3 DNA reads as TGTGCCTGGAAGCATCGGACAGGCGGGAGGCAGCCCCAGCATTTT. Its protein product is CAWKHRTGGRQPQHF. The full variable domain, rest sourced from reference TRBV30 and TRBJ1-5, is SQTIHQWPATLVQPVGSPLSLECTVEGTSNPNLYWYRQAAGRGLQLLFYSVGIGQISSEVPQNLSASRPQDRQFILSSKKLLLSDSGFYLCAWKHRTGGRQPQHFGDGTRLSIL.

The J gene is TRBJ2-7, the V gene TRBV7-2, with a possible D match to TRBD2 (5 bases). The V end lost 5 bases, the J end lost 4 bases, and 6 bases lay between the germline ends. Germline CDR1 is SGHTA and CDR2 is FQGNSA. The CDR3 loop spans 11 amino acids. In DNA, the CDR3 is TGTGCCAGCAGCCCGGGGTACGAGCAGTACTTC. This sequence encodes CASSPGYEQYF.

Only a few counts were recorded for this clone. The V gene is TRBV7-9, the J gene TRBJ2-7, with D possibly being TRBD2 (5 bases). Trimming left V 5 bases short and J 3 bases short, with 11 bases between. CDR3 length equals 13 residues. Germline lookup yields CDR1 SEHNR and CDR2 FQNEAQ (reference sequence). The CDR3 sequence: CASSPSRGYEQYF. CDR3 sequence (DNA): TGTGCCAGCAGCCCCTCCCGGGGCTACGAGCAGTACTTC.

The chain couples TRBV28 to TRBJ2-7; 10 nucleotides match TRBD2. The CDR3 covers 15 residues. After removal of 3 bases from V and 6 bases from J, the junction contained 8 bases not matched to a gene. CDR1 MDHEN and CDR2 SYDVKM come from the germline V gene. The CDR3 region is CASSLFGLAGVEQYF. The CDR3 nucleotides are TGTGCCAGCAGTTTGTTCGGTCTAGCGGGAGTCGAGCAGTACTTC.

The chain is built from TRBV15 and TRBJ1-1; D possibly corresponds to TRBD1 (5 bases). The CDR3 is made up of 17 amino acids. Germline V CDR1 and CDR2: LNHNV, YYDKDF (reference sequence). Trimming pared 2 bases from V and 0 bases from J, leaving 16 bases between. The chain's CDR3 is CATSRSPPGRMNTEAFF. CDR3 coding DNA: TGTGCCACCAGCAGATCTCCGCCGGGACGGATGAACACTGAAGCTTTCTTT.

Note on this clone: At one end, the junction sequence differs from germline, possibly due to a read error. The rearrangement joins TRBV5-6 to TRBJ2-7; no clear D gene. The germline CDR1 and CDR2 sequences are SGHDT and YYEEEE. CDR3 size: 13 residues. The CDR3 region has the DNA TGTGCCAGCAGCTTGACCCAGAAGCGACGGGTGGACTTC. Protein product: CASSLTQKRRVDF.

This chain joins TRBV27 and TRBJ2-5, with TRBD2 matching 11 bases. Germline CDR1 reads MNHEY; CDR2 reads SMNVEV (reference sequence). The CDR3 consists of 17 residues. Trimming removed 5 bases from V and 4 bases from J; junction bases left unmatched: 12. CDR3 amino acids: CASSPSVAGGPGETQYF. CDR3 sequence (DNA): TGTGCCAGCAGTCCGTCCGTAGCGGGAGGGCCGGGAGAGACCCAGTACTTC.

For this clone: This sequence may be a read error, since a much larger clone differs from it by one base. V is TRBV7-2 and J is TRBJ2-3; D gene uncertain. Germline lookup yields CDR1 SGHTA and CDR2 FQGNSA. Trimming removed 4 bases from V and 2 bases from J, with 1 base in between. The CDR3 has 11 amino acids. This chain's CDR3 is CASSYTDTQYF. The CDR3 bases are TGTGCCAGCAGCTACACAGATACGCAGTATTTT.

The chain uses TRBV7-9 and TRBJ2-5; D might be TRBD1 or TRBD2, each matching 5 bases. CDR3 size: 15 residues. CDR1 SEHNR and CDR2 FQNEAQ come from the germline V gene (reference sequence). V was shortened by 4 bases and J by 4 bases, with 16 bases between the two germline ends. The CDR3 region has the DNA TGTGCCAGCAGCTACCCAGGACACCGGGGAGAGACCCAGTACTTC. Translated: CASSYPGHRGETQYF.

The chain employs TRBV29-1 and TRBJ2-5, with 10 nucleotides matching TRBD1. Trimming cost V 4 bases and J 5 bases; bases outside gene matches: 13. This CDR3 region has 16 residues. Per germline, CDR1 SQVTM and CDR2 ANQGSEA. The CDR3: CSVVFEDRGPGETQYF. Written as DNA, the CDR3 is TGCAGCGTTGTGTTTGAAGACAGGGGGCCGGGGGAGACCCAGTACTTC.

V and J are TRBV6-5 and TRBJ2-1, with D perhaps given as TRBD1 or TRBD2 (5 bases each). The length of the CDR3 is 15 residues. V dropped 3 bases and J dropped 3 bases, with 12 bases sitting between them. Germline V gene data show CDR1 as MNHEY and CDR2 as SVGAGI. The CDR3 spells CASSYGTQGYNEQFF. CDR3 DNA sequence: TGTGCCAGCAGTTATGGGACCCAAGGCTACAATGAGCAGTTCTTC.

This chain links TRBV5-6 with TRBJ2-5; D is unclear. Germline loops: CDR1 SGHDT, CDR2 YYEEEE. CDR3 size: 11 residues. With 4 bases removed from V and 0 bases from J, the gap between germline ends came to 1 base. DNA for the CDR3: TGTGCCAGCAGCCACCAAGAGACCCAGTACTTC. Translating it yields CASSHQETQYF.

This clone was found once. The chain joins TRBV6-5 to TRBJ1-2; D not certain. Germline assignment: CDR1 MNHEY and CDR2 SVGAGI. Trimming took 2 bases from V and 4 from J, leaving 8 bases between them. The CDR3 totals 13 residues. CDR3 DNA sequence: TGTGCCAGCAGTTACCATGACACCTATGGCTACACCTTC. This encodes CASSYHDTYGYTF.

CDR3: CASSEGHSNYGYTF. The CDR3 nucleotides are TGTGCCAGCAGCGAGGGGCATTCTAACTATGGCTACACCTTC. The chain links TRBV13 to TRBJ1-2, with D perhaps matching TRBD1 (5 bases). Deletions cut 5 bases from V and 0 bases from J, with 10 bases between. This CDR3 is 14 amino acids long. From germline, CDR1 is PRHDT and CDR2 FYEKMQ (reference sequence).

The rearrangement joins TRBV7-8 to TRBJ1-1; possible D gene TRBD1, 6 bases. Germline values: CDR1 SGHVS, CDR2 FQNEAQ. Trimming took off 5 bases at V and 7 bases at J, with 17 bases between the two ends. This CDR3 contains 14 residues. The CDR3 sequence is CASSLLQGTLEAFF. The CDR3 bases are TGTGCCAGCAGCCTATTACAGGGAACACTTGAAGCTTTCTTT.

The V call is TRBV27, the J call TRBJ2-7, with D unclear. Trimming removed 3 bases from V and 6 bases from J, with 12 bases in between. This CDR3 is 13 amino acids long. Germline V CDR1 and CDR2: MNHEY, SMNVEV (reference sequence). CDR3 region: CASSLKASGEQYF. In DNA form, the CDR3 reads TGTGCCAGCAGTTTGAAAGCGTCTGGCGAGCAGTACTTC.

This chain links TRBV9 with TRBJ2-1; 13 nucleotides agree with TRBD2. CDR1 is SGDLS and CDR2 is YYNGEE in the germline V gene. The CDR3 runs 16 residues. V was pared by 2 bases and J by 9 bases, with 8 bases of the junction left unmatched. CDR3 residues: CASSVPGLAGRGEQFF. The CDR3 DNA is TGTGCCAGCAGCGTCCCGGGACTAGCGGGACGTGGTGAGCAGTTCTTC. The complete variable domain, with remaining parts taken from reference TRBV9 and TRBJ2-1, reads DSGVTQTPKHLITATGQRVTLRCSPRSGDLSVYWYQQSLDQGLQFLIQYYNGEERAKGNILERFSAQQFPDLHSELNLSSLELGDSALYFCASSVPGLAGRGEQFFGPGTRLTVL.

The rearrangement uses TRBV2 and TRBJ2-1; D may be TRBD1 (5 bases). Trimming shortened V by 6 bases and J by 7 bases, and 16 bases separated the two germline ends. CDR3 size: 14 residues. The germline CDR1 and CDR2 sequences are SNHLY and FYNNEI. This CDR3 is CASSALRAGNEQFF. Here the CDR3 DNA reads TGTGCCAGCAGCGCCCTCAGGGCCGGTAATGAGCAGTTCTTC.

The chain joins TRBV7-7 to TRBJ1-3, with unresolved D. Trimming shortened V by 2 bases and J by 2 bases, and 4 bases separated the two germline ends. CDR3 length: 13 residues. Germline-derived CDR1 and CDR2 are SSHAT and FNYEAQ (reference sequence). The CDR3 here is CASSLHTGNTIYF. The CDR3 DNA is TGTGCCAGCAGCTTACACACTGGAAACACCATATATTTT.

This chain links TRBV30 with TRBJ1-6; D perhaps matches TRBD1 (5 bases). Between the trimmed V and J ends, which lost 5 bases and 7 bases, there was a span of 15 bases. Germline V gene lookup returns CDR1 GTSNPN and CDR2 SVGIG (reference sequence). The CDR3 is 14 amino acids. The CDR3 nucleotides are TGTGCCTGGGCAGGGCCGATTTTGAATTCACCCCTCCACTTT. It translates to CAWAGPILNSPLHF.

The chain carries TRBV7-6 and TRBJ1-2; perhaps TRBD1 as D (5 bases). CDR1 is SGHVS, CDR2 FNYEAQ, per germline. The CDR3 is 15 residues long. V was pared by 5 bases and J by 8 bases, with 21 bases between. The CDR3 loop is CASSLTTGLGDGYTF. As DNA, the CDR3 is TGTGCCAGCAGCCTAACGACTGGGCTAGGGGACGGCTACACCTTC. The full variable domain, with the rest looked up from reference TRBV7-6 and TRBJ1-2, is GAGVSQSPRYKVTKRGQDVALRCDPISGHVSLYWYRQALGQGPEFLTYFNYEAQQDKSGLPNDRFSAERPEGSISTLTIQRTEQRDSAMYRCASSLTTGLGDGYTFGSGTRLTVV.